The rows below give T cell receptor beta chains drawn from one sample of a study of shared clonotypes between healthy human individuals. Assay: immunoSEQ multiplex PCR; the TCRdb copy retains only in-frame clones and omits some. The sample yields 2 million to 2.5 million clones, 93% seen once. Sequenced: naive CD4+ T cells from PBMCs. The receptors shown here come from a man younger than 35 in good health. Some clones in this sample may be carry-over from other donors' samples. Both conserved end residues are trimmed from each CDR3. Fields, in order: V gene, J gene, D gene, CDR3 protein. A D gene is named only where the DNA matches it firmly.

>TRBV4-2|TRBJ2-7|NA
ASSQEPGSYEQY
>TRBV19|TRBJ2-4|TRBD1
ASSAIRQGLAKNIQY
>TRBV28|TRBJ2-6|NA
ASLYSGANVLT
>TRBV27|TRBJ2-3|NA
ASSGYQADTQY
>TRBV5-1|TRBJ1-4|TRBD1
ASSSGSGTGGRGEKLF
>TRBV9|TRBJ2-2|NA
ASSFRWNTGELF
>TRBV6-1|TRBJ1-1|NA
ASRPHLTENTEAF
>TRBV7-9|TRBJ2-7|NA
ASSPSSYEQY
>TRBV6-5|TRBJ2-1|TRBD1
ASRGTARANEQF
>TRBV5-6|TRBJ2-5|NA
ASSAGQIQETQY
>TRBV7-9|TRBJ2-4|NA
ASSLHGPVDIQY
>TRBV7-3|TRBJ1-1|TRBD1
ASSPPGQGGFGAF
>TRBV15|TRBJ1-6|NA
ATSYRDNNSPLH
>TRBV7-9|TRBJ2-1|TRBD2
ASSPRLAANNEQF
>TRBV7-2|TRBJ1-2|NA
ASSRSEALYGYT
>TRBV5-4|TRBJ2-2|NA
ASSSISLGAGGELF
>TRBV29-1|TRBJ2-5|NA
SARQGPETQY
>TRBV19|TRBJ1-1|TRBD1
ASSTDRGHGEAF
>TRBV5-6|TRBJ1-1|NA
ASSLVQGRNTEAF
>TRBV30|TRBJ2-7|TRBD1
AWRTGSEQY
>TRBV14|TRBJ2-5|NA
ASSHLQETQY
>TRBV4-1|TRBJ1-2|NA
ASSQDRGGVNYGYT
>TRBV27|TRBJ2-5|NA
ASSLYIQGKETQY
>TRBV29-1|TRBJ2-1|NA
SVEGGTWYTREQF
>TRBV29-1|TRBJ1-2|NA
SVVSEIGYT
>TRBV28|TRBJ2-2|NA
ASSYRGRGTGELF
>TRBV5-1|TRBJ2-5|NA
ASSLGPRETQY
>TRBV11-3|TRBJ2-1|NA
ASSRGWDEQF
>TRBV6-6|TRBJ2-2|NA
ASSYLNTGELF
>TRBV27|TRBJ2-2|NA
ASNVRQNTGELF
>TRBV5-1|TRBJ2-5|NA
ASSARGEETQY
>TRBV28|TRBJ2-1|NA
ASSFSPGLLEDEQF
>TRBV28|TRBJ2-7|NA
ASTLGLAHEQY
>TRBV11-2|TRBJ2-3|TRBD1
ASSYRQGTSTDTQY
>TRBV4-1|TRBJ2-3|NA
ASSQDHLLVTQY
>TRBV6-1|TRBJ2-7|TRBD1
ASSVRQGSFEQY
>TRBV7-2|TRBJ2-7|NA
ASSLDSARRY
>TRBV7-6|TRBJ1-3|TRBD1
ASSLGQGSGNTIY
>TRBV5-1|TRBJ2-7|NA
ASRDTRDYEQY
>TRBV28|TRBJ2-7|TRBD2
ASSSFYSGGSSYEQY
>TRBV30|TRBJ2-7|NA
ASYRRGSYEQY
>TRBV20-1|TRBJ2-1|NA
SASPTGEQF
>TRBV4-1|TRBJ1-3|NA
ASSQDGSEGRYGNTIY
>TRBV5-1|TRBJ1-2|NA
ASSLGPNQRTNYGYT
>TRBV7-3|TRBJ2-1|TRBD1
ASSLSLGQGANEQF
>TRBV7-9|TRBJ2-5|NA
ASSLFRGFQETQY
>TRBV19|TRBJ2-7|NA
ASSITPTWVGEQY
>TRBV7-3|TRBJ1-1|TRBD1
ASSSDRAGAF
>TRBV6-1|TRBJ1-1|NA
ASKTRTFGYPEAF
>TRBV30|TRBJ1-5|NA
AWNPFSYGEPQH